Listed below are T cell receptor beta chains from one sample, sequenced in a study of regulatory T cells in long-lasting Graves disease. TCRdb fed the multiplex PCR reads into MiXCR, producing one record per CDR3 protein. The sample records around 450,000 distinct CDR3 sequences, about 15% being singletons. This same sample was also part of a study on T cells in Graves' hyperthyroidism and ophthalmopathy.

The sequencing used peripheral blood mononuclear cells (PBMCs), collected at new diagnosis, from a patient treated with antithyroid drugs. The source is a woman aged 40 to 50 with Graves disease. Each CDR3 is given with its conserved first and last residue. The D gene is left open where the match is weak. The size entry is marked missing in some rows and otherwise reads once, few, many or a size class.

many,TRBJ2-7,TRBV30,TRBD2,TGTGCCTGGGCCGGGACTATGAAGTACTTC,CAWAGTMKYF
many,TRBJ2-1,TRBV2,TRBD1,TGTGCCAGCAAGGATGGGACAGGATCCAATGAGCAGTTCTTC,CASKDGTGSNEQFF
-,TRBJ1-5,TRBV28,-,TGTGCCAGCAGTCTCAGGGGATTCAATCAGCCCCAGCATTTT,CASSLRGFNQPQHF
many,TRBJ2-1,TRBV28,-,TGTGCCAGCAGTTTCGGCGCAATCTACAATGAGCAGTTCTTC,CASSFGAIYNEQFF
many,TRBJ2-1,TRBV12-3/TRBV12-4,TRBD2,TGTGCCAGCATTCCGGGACTAGCGACTAATGAGCAGTTCTTC,CASIPGLATNEQFF
-,TRBJ2-7,TRBV6-5,-,TGTGCCAGCAGTTACGGACGCCTCAGCTCCTACGAGCAGTACTTC,CASSYGRLSSYEQYF
many,TRBJ2-1,TRBV20-1,-,TGCAGTGCTCGACGACTGACGGGAGAGGGAATCTATGAGCAGTTCTTC,CSARRLTGEGIYEQFF
many,TRBJ2-7,TRBV7-2,TRBD1,TGTGCCAGCAGCCCTAGCGGGGCGGACAGGGGGCACGAGCAGTACTTC,CASSPSGADRGHEQYF
few,TRBJ1-1,TRBV4-1,-,TGCGCCAGCAGCCAATTCGGGGGTGGCACTGAAGCTTTCTTT,CASSQFGGGTEAFF
many,TRBJ2-1,TRBV12-5,-,TGTGCTAGTGGTTTGGTAAACGGGGCCGGGAAGGAGCAGTTCTTC,CASGLVNGAGKEQFF
many,TRBJ2-7,TRBV12-3/TRBV12-4,TRBD2,TGTGCCAGCAGTGGGACTAGCGGGAGTCTGGTGCAGTACTTC,CASSGTSGSLVQYF
many,TRBJ2-3,TRBV27,-,TGTGCCAGCACCGAAAAGCGACAGGGACTCACAGATACGCAGTATTTT,CASTEKRQGLTDTQYF
many,TRBJ2-2,TRBV6-1,TRBD2,TGTGCCAGCATTCCCGGACTAGAGAGCACCGGGGAGCTGTTTTTT,CASIPGLESTGELFF
few,TRBJ2-1,TRBV12-3/TRBV12-4,-,TGTGCCAGCACCCCGGGGAATGAGCAGTTCTTC,CASTPGNEQFF
-,TRBJ2-3,TRBV19,TRBD2,TGTGCCAGTAGGAGGGAGGGCCGTAGCACAGATACGCAGTATTTT,CASRREGRSTDTQYF
few,TRBJ2-1,TRBV19,TRBD1,TGTGCCAGTAGACCCGACAGGGGAACCTACAATGAGCAGTTCTTC,CASRPDRGTYNEQFF
many,TRBJ2-5,TRBV10-2,-,TGCGCCAGCAGTAGTTTCCGAGAGACCCAGTACTTC,CASSSFRETQYF
many,TRBJ2-7,TRBV12-3/TRBV12-4,-,TGTGCCAGCAGTTTTTTAGGGGAAAGCTCCTACGAGCAGTACTTC,CASSFLGESSYEQYF
many,TRBJ2-3,TRBV10-3,-,TGTGCCATCAGTACGGGCCAAACCACAGATACGCAGTATTTT,CAISTGQTTDTQYF
-,TRBJ1-1,TRBV19,TRBD1,TGTGCCAGTAGAAACAGGGGAGGTGGCACTGAAGCTTTCTTT,CASRNRGGGTEAFF
-,TRBJ2-7,TRBV6-2/TRBV6-3,TRBD2,TGTGCCAGCATCAGAAGCGGGACTTTCTACGAGCAGTACTTC,CASIRSGTFYEQYF
many,TRBJ2-1,TRBV7-8,-,TGTGCCAGCAGCCATCTGAGCTCCTACAATGAGCAGTTCTTC,CASSHLSSYNEQFF
many,TRBJ2-3,TRBV28,-,TGTGCCAGCAAGGAAGGGGTCTCTAGCACAGATACGCAGTATTTT,CASKEGVSSTDTQYF
many,TRBJ1-1,TRBV11-3,-,TGTGCCAGCAGCTTGGCAGTGGTGAACACTGAAGCTTTCTTT,CASSLAVVNTEAFF
many,TRBJ1-1,TRBV6-1,-,TGTGCCAGCAGTCCCCTTTACGTCGCTGAAGCTTTCTTT,CASSPLYVAEAFF